The 15 T cell receptor beta chains below all came from one sample that was sequenced in a study of T cell responses to AZD1222 COVID-19 vaccine (dated by TCRdb to the early 2020s). Library preparation employed the immunoSEQ multiplex PCR assay. As stored in TCRdb, this immuneACCESS dataset retains in-frame rearrangements with V and J assigned. A fraction of the clones does not appear; measured against another copy, unresolved V genes explain less than half of the discrepancy, and the remainder lacks a known reason. Counted in this sample were approximately 70,000 clones; approximately 80% of them appeared once. About an eighth of the sample rests with the top ten. The sample's time point label, in plain terms: about 28 days (+/-7) after the second vaccine dose. The source was peripheral blood, collected 28 days after the second AZD1222 dose. The receptors come from an adult who received the AZD1222 COVID-19 vaccine.

The chain is built from TRBV7-2 and TRBJ2-3, with D unclear. There are 16 residues in the CDR3. The germline V gene encodes CDR1 SGHTA and CDR2 FQGNSA. V lost 2 bases, J lost 0 bases, and 12 bases lay in between. CDR3 bases: TGTGCCAGCAGCTTAAACGGGTTCCGTAGCACAGATACGCAGTATTTT. Translating it yields CASSLNGFRSTDTQYF.

The rearrangement links TRBV9 to TRBJ1-2; TRBD1 matches 10 bases. The CDR3 totals 19 residues. With V trimmed by 4 bases and J by 4 bases, 19 bases remained unmatched. Germline V gives CDR1 SGDLS, CDR2 YYNGEE. The CDR3 coding sequence is TGTGCCAGCAGCTCCCTAGGTCTGGACAGGGGGGGAGACGGCTATGGCTACACCTTC. This translates into CASSSLGLDRGGDGYGYTF. Together with reference TRBV9 and TRBJ1-2, the CDR3 gives the full variable domain: DSGVTQTPKHLITATGQRVTLRCSPRSGDLSVYWYQQSLDQGLQFLIQYYNGEERAKGNILERFSAQQFPDLHSELNLSSLELGDSALYFCASSSLGLDRGGDGYGYTFGSGTRLTVV.

The chain uses TRBV5-6 and TRBJ1-1; perhaps TRBD1 as D (5 bases). The length of the CDR3 is 13 residues. The ends were cut back, 3 bases at V and 4 bases at J, with 10 bases in the middle. CDR1 is SGHDT, CDR2 YYEEEE, per germline. The CDR3 reads CASSWGGSTEAFF. The CDR3 nucleotides read TGTGCCAGCAGCTGGGGGGGATCCACTGAAGCTTTCTTT.

This clone showed up just once. The V call is TRBV10-3, the J call TRBJ2-1; D might be TRBD2 (7 bases). The length of the CDR3 is 15 residues. CDR1 and CDR2 (germline): ENHRY, SYGVKD. V was trimmed by 7 bases and J by 0 bases, leaving 13 bases between them. The CDR3 DNA sequence: TGTGCCATCATGGCGGGGGCGAGCTCCTACAATGAGCAGTTCTTC. Amino acids: CAIMAGASSYNEQFF.

The J gene is TRBJ1-5, the V gene TRBV6-1; 8 positions agree with TRBD1. The germline V gene encodes CDR1 MNHNS and CDR2 SASEGT. The CDR3 runs to 14 residues. V gave up 5 bases and J gave up 7 bases; unmatched junction bases: 7. The chain's CDR3 is CASSWVDRAQPQHF. In nucleotides, the CDR3 is TGTGCCAGCAGTTGGGTGGACAGGGCGCAGCCCCAGCATTTT.

This chain links TRBV29-1 with TRBJ1-5; TRBD1 matches at 9 bases. Germline V lookup: CDR1 SQVTM, CDR2 ANQGSEA. This CDR3 is built from 13 residues. The ends lost 6 bases at V and 6 bases at J; junction bases unmatched: 6. The CDR3 coding sequence is TGCAGCGTGGGACAGGGCCCAGGTCAGCCCCAGCATTTT. It specifies CSVGQGPGQPQHF. Using reference TRBV29-1 and TRBJ1-5 for the parts outside the CDR3, the full variable domain is SAVISQKPSRDICQRGTSLTIQCQVDSQVTMMFWYRQQPGQSLTLIATANQGSEATYESGFVIDKFPISRPNLTFSTLTVSNMSPEDSSIYLCSVGQGPGQPQHFGDGTRLSIL.

V is TRBV9 and J is TRBJ2-1, with D perhaps given as TRBD1 or TRBD2 (5 bases each). Germline loops: CDR1 SGDLS, CDR2 YYNGEE. This CDR3 has 16 amino acids. V shed 3 bases and J shed 1 base, with 14 bases lying between them. The CDR3 protein is CASSARGERSYNEQFF. In nucleotides, the CDR3 is TGTGCCAGCAGCGCCAGAGGGGAGCGGTCCTACAATGAGCAGTTCTTC. The variable domain in full, with the rest retrieved from reference TRBV9 and TRBJ2-1, is DSGVTQTPKHLITATGQRVTLRCSPRSGDLSVYWYQQSLDQGLQFLIQYYNGEERAKGNILERFSAQQFPDLHSELNLSSLELGDSALYFCASSARGERSYNEQFFGPGTRLTVL.

The chain recombines TRBV2 with TRBJ1-4; 9 bases map to TRBD1. Germline trimming cut 6 bases from V and 7 bases from J; bases unmatched to any gene: 9. This CDR3 region has 15 residues. Looked up from germline, CDR1 is SNHLY and CDR2 is FYNNEI. The CDR3 reads CASRLQGAIGEKLFF. CDR3 nucleotides: TGTGCCAGCAGGCTACAGGGGGCAATTGGTGAAAAACTGTTTTTT.

The chain combines TRBV11-3 with TRBJ1-1, with D perhaps matching TRBD1 (6 bases). Trimming left V 5 bases short and J 5 bases short, with 12 bases between. Germline V gene lookup returns CDR1 SGHNT and CDR2 YENEEA. The CDR3 has 13 residues. CDR3 DNA: TGTGCCAGCAGCCCAGGGGAAGGAACTGAAGCTTTCTTT. It yields the protein CASSPGEGTEAFF.

This clone appeared once. The chain recombines TRBV10-3 with TRBJ1-2, with no clear D. This CDR3 is built from 13 residues. The ends were cut back, 6 bases at V and 7 bases at J, with 15 bases in the middle. The germline CDR1 and CDR2 sequences are ENHRY and SYGVKD. The CDR3 DNA is TGTGCCATCAGAGATGACACGATAAGTGGCTACACCTTC. It codes for CAIRDDTISGYTF.

The chain has TRBV6-5 and TRBJ2-1; tentative D call: TRBD2 (6 bases). V gave up 5 bases and J gave up 6 bases, with 14 bases separating them. This CDR3 is 14 amino acids long. In germline, CDR1 is MNHEY, CDR2 SVGAGI. The CDR3 spells CASSRPPGGNEQFF. The CDR3 DNA reads TGTGCCAGCAGTCGTCCCCCCGGGGGCAATGAGCAGTTCTTC.

The chain recombines TRBV5-6 with TRBJ1-1; a possible D gene is TRBD1 (5 bases). Germline CDR1 is SGHDT and CDR2 is YYEEEE. The V end lost 6 bases, the J end lost 4 bases, and 10 bases lay between the germline ends. CDR3 length: 12 amino acids. The chain's CDR3 is CASTGGGTEAFF. CDR3 DNA sequence: TGTGCCAGCACCGGGGGGGGCACTGAAGCTTTCTTT.

In its sample, this clone was seen once. The V call is TRBV10-3, the J call TRBJ2-3; 7 bases align to TRBD2. V lost 0 bases and J lost 3; bases outside the gene matches: 9. This CDR3 spans 17 amino acids. CDR1 ENHRY and CDR2 SYGVKD come from the germline V gene. Written as DNA, the CDR3 is TGTGCCATCAGTGAGTCGAGAGGGCGCGGGGGAACAGATACGCAGTATTTT. Amino acids: CAISESRGRGGTDTQYF.

The chain recombines TRBV7-2 with TRBJ1-6, with D perhaps matching TRBD1 (5 bases). The CDR3 has 15 residues. Trimming left V 5 bases short and J 5 bases short, with 13 bases between. Germline V gives CDR1 SGHTA, CDR2 FQGNSA. The CDR3 sequence is CASSQQRQNNSPLHF. Here the CDR3 DNA reads TGTGCCAGCAGCCAGCAAAGACAGAATAATTCACCCCTCCACTTT.

The gene calls are TRBV5-4 and TRBJ2-3; TRBD2 aligns across 7 bases. Trimming took 0 bases from V and 3 from J; bases not matched to a gene: 4. Germline V CDR1 and CDR2: SGHNT, YYREEE (reference sequence). This CDR3 has 15 residues. The DNA of the CDR3 is TGTGCCAGCAGCTTGGCTGGCGGGGGTACAGATACGCAGTATTTT. Protein sequence: CASSLAGGGTDTQYF.